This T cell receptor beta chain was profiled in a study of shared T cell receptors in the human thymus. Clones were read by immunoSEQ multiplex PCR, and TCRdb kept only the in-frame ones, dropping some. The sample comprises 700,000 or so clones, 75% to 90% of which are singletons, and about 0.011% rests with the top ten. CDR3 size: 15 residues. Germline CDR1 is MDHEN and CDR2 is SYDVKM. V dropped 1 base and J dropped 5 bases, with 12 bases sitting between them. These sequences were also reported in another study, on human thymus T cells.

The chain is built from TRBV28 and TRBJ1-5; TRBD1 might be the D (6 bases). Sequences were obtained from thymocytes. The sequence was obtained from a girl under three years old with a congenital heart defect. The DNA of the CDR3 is TGTGCCAGCAGTTTATTAGGGGGTTCGGATCAGCCCCAGCATTTT. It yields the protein CASSLLGGSDQPQHF.